This entry features one T cell receptor (beta chain) sequence. The antigen it recognizes is unknown. Base quality data are lacking; no much larger clone is found one base away. This sample was included in a study of regulatory T cells in long-lasting Graves disease (dated by TCRdb to the early 2020s). As for the study more broadly: Patients with newly diagnosed Graves' disease had been on antithyroid drugs for under 3 months. This study used TCR sequencing and RNA sequencing of peripheral blood to compare persistent Graves' disease patients against newly diagnosed Graves' disease patients. The study took place in China and was registered as a clinical trial. A total of about 33 samples underwent TCR sequencing, from 13 patients with persistent Graves' disease and 20 patients with newly diagnosed Graves' disease.

Libraries came from multiplex PCR. The data were produced on an Illumina HiSeq 4000. iRepertoire HTBI primers and Arm-PCR amplification of CDR3 regions were used to construct TCR beta libraries. Gel purification was performed on PCR products prior to sequencing. The authors' analysis ran thus. Across samples, 60 to 80 TRBV and over 11 TRBJ segments were identified and used for gene usage analysis of CDR3 amino acid clonotypes. COPE and FqMerger were used to merge filtered high-quality paired reads into contigs. Contigs were aligned with BLAST to IMGT TRBV, TRBD and TRBJ reference genes, and CDR3 was defined per IMGT. Highly expanded clones were defined as clonotypes with a frequency above 0.1%. Shannon entropy served as the measure of repertoire diversity, while the Gini coefficient captured V-J evenness. A clonotype was considered public if more than one individual shared it. The public reads were reprocessed in TCRdb via fastp at Q25 and MiXCR, keeping in-frame beta chains. Entries that share a CDR3 protein sequence are merged under the most common genes and DNA. The authors' filters were not applied to this entry. This sample has about 350,000 distinct CDR3 sequences in its table, and approximately 15% of those were observed once. 25% to 30% of the sample rests with the top ten.

CDR1 and CDR2 (SGHDN, FVKESK) derive from the germline V gene. The CDR3 sequence holds 15 residues, the cysteine and phenylalanine included. Here the CDR3 DNA is all that survives: 45 bases in frame from base 1. The germline ends are 18 bases apart after V is trimmed by 5 bases and J by 5 bases. What the research found in general, with its limitations: The small sample size was acknowledged by the authors as a limitation that may reduce accuracy. Persistent Graves' disease patients showed lower TCR Shannon entropy and fewer highly expanded clones than newly diagnosed patients, suggesting clonal expansion. Sequencing and analysis were restricted to the TCR beta chain. TRBV28, TRBJ1-2 and TRBJ2-5 were preferentially used in persistent disease, while TRBV20-1 and TRBJ2-1 were favored in newly diagnosed disease. Only peripheral blood was studied, because thyroid tissue, the primary lesion, was inaccessible. More public clonotypes were shared among persistent patients (roughly 2,700) than among newly diagnosed patients (roughly 1,000).

The time point label here, explained by the study, means: newly diagnosed GD, antithyroid drugs for less than 3 months. For both TCR sequencing and RNA sequencing, RNA was extracted from PBMCs using TRIzol. The diagnosis of Graves' disease followed American Thyroid Association guidelines. The patients came from an endocrinology department in Xi'an, China. From each patient, about 9.7 milliliters of peripheral blood was collected into an EDTA anticoagulant tube. Ficoll Paque Plus density gradient separation was used to isolate PBMCs, and no further T cell sorting was performed. An Agilent 2100 Bioanalyzer and agarose gel were used to check RNA quality, and a NanoDrop 2000 was used to measure RNA concentration. The same data also contributed to another study, on T cells in Graves' hyperthyroidism and ophthalmopathy. The second study's paper adds: Graves' hyperthyroidism was defined as stable when no progression to ophthalmopathy occurred over 18 months of follow-up. Hyperthyroidism patients were aged 18 to 65 years and newly diagnosed, with disease duration of less than 2 months. Patients with uncontrolled infections, other autoimmune diseases, pregnancy or lactation were excluded. Diagnoses were established on the basis of clinical symptoms, serum thyroxine and TRAb, thyroid ultrasound, and orbital computed tomography. The TCR CDR3 was subjected to a first round of RT-PCR using the HTBI primer set and the Qiagen OneStep RT-PCR kit. Most expanded thyroid clonotypes (frequency above 0.001) were also detected in blood, suggesting blood repertoires may reflect thyroid immune responses. In cross-validation, a model built on a 13 V-J signature told ophthalmopathy apart from stable hyperthyroidism with about 90% sensitivity and about 81% specificity, and in testing the same model reached 80%/75%. In validation, the model predicted progression to ophthalmopathy with approximately 71% sensitivity and roughly 72% specificity, a median of roughly seven months before onset. A discovery cohort of fewer than 110 patients, roughly 40 with Graves' ophthalmopathy and 57 with stable Graves' hyperthyroidism, was used to find distinguishing TCR V-J signatures. Prospective prediction of ophthalmopathy was tested in an independent validation cohort of some 20 hyperthyroidism patients and 17 patients who later progressed to ophthalmopathy. For training and testing, the 100 or so patients in the discovery cohort were randomly divided in a 7:3 ratio. In addition, the study compared T-cell repertoires in thyroid tissue and in blood from roughly six Graves' hyperthyroidism patients. Following sampling, methimazole starting at 30 mg daily was given to hyperthyroidism patients, and high-dose intravenous methylprednisolone was given to ophthalmopathy patients. The libraries were constructed in a second round of multiplex PCR and then size-selected and purified. Libraries were sequenced paired-end with 100 bp reads on an Illumina HiSeq2000. SOAPnuke was used to process the raw data, removing reads that contained adapters or uncalled bases, had a mean Phred below 15, or lacked an exact match to the constant primer or identifier. COPE v1.2.5 was used to merge high-quality paired reads, and clonotypes were defined as unique nucleotide sequences. Clonotypes were aligned to IMGT TRBV, TRBD and TRBJ reference segments using MiTCR v1.1. The analysis was restricted to V-J combinations with a frequency above 0.0001, which together covered 99.2% of the repertoires. The TCS score was defined as the ratio of F50 (clonal expansion) to E x V (chaos), calculated using BLOSUM62-based TCRdist between CDR3 peptides within each V-J. Welch's t-statistics and random forest reduced 514 V-J features to 13, which were used in a naive Bayes classifier (R e1071). No statistical method was used to fix the sample size in advance, and group allocation was not hidden from the investigators. TCR Vbeta CDR3 sequencing of roughly 140 peripheral blood samples (about 45 ophthalmopathy, roughly 72 hyperthyroidism and roughly 17 progressor patients) is reported in the paper.

Specimen: peripheral blood mononuclear cells (PBMCs), collected at new diagnosis, from a patient treated with antithyroid drugs. The chain is encoded by TRBV14 joined to TRBJ1-1; TRBD1 could be the D gene, as 6 bases match. The receptor's source is a man between 40 and 49 years old with Graves disease. Donor details come from another sample of the same person, matched by shared clones. CDR3 reads: CASSGGGGWNTEAFF. Read as DNA, the sequence is TGTGCCAGCAGCGGGGGTGGGGGCTGGAATACTGAAGCTTTCTTT.